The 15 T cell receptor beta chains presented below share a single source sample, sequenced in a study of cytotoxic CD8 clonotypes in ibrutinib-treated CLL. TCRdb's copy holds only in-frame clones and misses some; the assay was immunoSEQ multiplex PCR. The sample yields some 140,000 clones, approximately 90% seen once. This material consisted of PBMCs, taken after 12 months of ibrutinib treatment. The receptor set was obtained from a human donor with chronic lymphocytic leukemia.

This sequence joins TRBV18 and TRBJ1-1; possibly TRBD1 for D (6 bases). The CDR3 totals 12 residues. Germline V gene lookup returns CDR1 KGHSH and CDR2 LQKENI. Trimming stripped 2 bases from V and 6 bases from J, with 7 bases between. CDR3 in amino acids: CASSPRTAEAFF. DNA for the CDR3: TGTGCCAGCTCACCAAGGACAGCTGAAGCTTTCTTT. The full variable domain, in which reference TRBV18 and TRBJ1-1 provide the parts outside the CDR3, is NAGVMQNPRHLVRRRGQEARLRCSPMKGHSHVYWYRQLPEEGLKFMVYLQKENIIDESGMPKERFSAEFPKEGPSILRIQQVVRGDSAAYFCASSPRTAEAFFGQGTRLTVV.

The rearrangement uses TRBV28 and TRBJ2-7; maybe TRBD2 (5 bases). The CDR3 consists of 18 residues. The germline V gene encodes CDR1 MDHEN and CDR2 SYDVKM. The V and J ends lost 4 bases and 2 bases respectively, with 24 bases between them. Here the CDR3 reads CASSSPNRRPDFTYEQYF. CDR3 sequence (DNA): TGTGCCAGCAGTTCTCCGAATCGTCGCCCGGACTTCACCTACGAGCAGTACTTC. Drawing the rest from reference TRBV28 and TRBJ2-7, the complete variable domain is DVKVTQSSRYLVKRTGEKVFLECVQDMDHENMFWYRQDPGLGLRLIYFSYDVKMKEKGDIPEGYSVSREKKERFSLILESASTNQTSMYLCASSSPNRRPDFTYEQYFGPGTRLTVT.

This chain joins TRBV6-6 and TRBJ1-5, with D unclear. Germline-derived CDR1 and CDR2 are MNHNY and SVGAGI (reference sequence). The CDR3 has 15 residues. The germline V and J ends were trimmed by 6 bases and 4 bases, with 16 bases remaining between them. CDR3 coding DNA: TGTGCCAGCAGGGAGGGCATACCGGGTAATCAGCCCCAGCATTTT. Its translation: CASREGIPGNQPQHF.

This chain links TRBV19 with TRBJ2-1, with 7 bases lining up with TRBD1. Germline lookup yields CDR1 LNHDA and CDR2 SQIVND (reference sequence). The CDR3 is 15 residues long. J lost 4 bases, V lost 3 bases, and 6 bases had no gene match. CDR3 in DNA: TGTGCCAGTAGTATGCGACAGGGAATTTACAATGAGCAGTTCTTC. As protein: CASSMRQGIYNEQFF.

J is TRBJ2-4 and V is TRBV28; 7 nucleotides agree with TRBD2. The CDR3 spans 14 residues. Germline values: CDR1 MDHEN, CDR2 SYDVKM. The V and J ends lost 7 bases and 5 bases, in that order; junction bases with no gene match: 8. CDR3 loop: CASMGGLQENIQYF. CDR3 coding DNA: TGTGCCAGCATGGGAGGGCTTCAAGAAAACATTCAGTACTTC.

The CDR3 is CASSPNGQGNTIYF. The CDR3 DNA reads as TGTGCCAGCAGCCCGAACGGGCAGGGAAACACCATATATTTT. The chain employs TRBV7-3 and TRBJ1-3; D not resolved. This CDR3 spans 14 amino acids. Germline V gives CDR1 SGHTA, CDR2 FQGTGA. The V gene lost 5 bases and the J gene lost 4 bases, with 12 bases spanning the gap.

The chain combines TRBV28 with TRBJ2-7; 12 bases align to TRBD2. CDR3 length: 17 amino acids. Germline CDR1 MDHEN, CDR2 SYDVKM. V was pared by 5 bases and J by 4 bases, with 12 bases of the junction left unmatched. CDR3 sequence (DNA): TGTGCCAGCAGTCACATCCTGACTAGCGGGGGAAAATACGAGCAGTACTTC. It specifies CASSHILTSGGKYEQYF.

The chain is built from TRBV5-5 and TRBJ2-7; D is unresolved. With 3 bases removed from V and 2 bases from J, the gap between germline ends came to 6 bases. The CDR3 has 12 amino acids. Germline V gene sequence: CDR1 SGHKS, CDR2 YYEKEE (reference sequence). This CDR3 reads CASSSGPYEQYF. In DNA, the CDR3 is TGTGCCAGCAGCTCCGGCCCCTACGAGCAGTACTTC.

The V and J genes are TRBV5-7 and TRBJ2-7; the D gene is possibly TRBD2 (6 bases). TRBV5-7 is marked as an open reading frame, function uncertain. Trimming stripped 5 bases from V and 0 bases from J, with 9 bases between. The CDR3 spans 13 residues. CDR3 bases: TGTGCCAGCAGGACTAGAAGCTCCTACGAGCAGTACTTC. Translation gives CASRTRSSYEQYF.

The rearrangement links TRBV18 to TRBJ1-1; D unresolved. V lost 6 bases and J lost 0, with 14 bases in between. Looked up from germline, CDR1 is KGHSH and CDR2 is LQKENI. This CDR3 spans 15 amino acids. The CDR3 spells CASSSFEGMNTEAFF. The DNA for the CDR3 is TGTGCCAGCTCCAGCTTTGAAGGGATGAACACTGAAGCTTTCTTT.

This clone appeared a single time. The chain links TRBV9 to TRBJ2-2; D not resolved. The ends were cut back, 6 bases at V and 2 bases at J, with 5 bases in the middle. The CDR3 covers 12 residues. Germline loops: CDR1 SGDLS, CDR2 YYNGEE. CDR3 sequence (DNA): TGTGCCAGCACACATAACACCGGGGAGCTGTTTTTT. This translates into CASTHNTGELFF.

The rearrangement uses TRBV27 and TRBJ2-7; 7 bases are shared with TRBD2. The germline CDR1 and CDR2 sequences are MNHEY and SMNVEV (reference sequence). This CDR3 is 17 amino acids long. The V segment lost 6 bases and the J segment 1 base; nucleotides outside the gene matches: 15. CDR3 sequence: CASRGGSMDLPSYEQYF. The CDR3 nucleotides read TGTGCCAGCAGGGGGGGGAGTATGGACCTGCCTTCCTACGAGCAGTACTTC.

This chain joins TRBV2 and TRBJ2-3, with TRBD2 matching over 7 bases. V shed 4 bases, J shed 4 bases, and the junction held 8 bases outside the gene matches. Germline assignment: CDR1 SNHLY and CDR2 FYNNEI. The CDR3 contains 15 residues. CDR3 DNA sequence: TGTGCCAGCAGTGGTCAGGGACTATCAGCAGATACGCAGTATTTT. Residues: CASSGQGLSADTQYF.

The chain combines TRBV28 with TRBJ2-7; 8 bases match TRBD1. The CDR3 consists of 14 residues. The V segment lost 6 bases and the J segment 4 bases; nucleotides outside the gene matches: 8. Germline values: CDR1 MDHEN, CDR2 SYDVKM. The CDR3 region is CASSQTGEVYEQYF. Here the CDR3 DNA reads TGTGCCAGCAGCCAGACAGGGGAAGTATACGAGCAGTACTTC.

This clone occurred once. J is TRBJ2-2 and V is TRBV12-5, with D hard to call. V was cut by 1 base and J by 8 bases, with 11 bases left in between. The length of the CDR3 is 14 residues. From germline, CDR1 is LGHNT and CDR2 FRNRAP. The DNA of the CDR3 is TGTGCTAGTGGTTTGGGGGCGGATGGAGGGGAGCTGTTTTTT. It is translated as CASGLGADGGELFF.